This T cell receptor (beta chain) was recorded in a study of neoadjuvant anti-PD-1 for oral cavity cancer. On the study more broadly: Patients without progression received a fourth nivolumab dose around day 43, then surgical resection on days 50-56. Study results and caveats: Expansion of preexisting intratumoral clones was suggested to aid response.

Two replicates per tumor sample, mostly from about 5.2 ug of genomic DNA. This table comes from immunoSEQ multiplex PCR, and its TCRdb copy is limited to in-frame clones, with some not included. The table records tens of thousands of clones, more than 35% of them present only once. Regarding this clone: The antigen remains unidentified.

The time point denotes: after neoadjuvant nivolumab, at surgical resection. Patients had newly diagnosed, untreated stage II-IVA oral cavity squamous cell carcinoma. The CDR3 is 13 residues long. Germline V gene data show CDR1 as SEHNR and CDR2 as FQNEAQ (reference sequence). V was cut by 1 base and J by 11 bases, with 11 bases left in between. Here the sequenced sample was tumor tissue, taken after nivolumab (anti-PD-1) treatment. This sequence was found in a person aged 35-79 years with oral cavity squamous cell carcinoma. The rearrangement joins TRBV7-9 to TRBJ2-2; no firm D call. In DNA, the CDR3 is TGTGCCAGCAGCTTAGTTTCGAGTACCGAGCTGTTTTTT. Translated: CASSLVSSTELFF. Full variable domain (rest looked up from reference TRBV7-9 and TRBJ2-2): DTGVSQNPRHKITKRGQNVTFRCDPISEHNRLYWYRQTLGQGPEFLTYFQNEAQLEKSRLLSDRFSAERPKGSFSTLEIQRTEQGDSAMYLCASSLVSSTELFFGEGSRLTVL.